This TCR beta chain came from a study of T-cell reconstitution after alpha-beta-depleted transplantation in children. This clonotype was seen many times. Researchers prepared the TCRbeta library using unique molecular identifiers, the study reports. In TCRdb, the PCR reads were re-called with MiXCR into one record per CDR3 protein. Of about 72,000 distinct CDR3 sequences detected, just under 7.5% appear once; the ten largest clones hold around 2.5%. The CDR3 extends over 17 amino acids. Germline assignment: CDR1 MNHEY and CDR2 SVGAGI. Unmatched junction bases numbered 12, after V lost 6 bases and J lost 1 base.

The rearrangement uses TRBV6-5 and TRBJ1-1; the match to TRBD1 covers 9 bases. Sequences were derived from PBMCs from the stem cell graft donor, sampled from the stem cell graft. The TCR sequence derives from a human donor who donated a stem cell graft to a child with acute lymphoblastic leukemia. This chain's CDR3 is CASSPTGTGWQNTEAFF. The CDR3 coding sequence is TGTGCCAGCAGCCCGACCGGGACAGGGTGGCAGAACACTGAAGCTTTCTTT.